These 22 T cell receptor beta chains were all obtained from the same sample, sequenced in a study of control samples from healthy donors and cancer patients. Assay used: immunoSEQ multiplex PCR; TCRdb lists only in-frame clones, some missing. The table records around 97,000 clones, around 88% of them present only once. Sequences were obtained from PBMCs. These receptors all stem from a man between 60 and 75 years old with lung cancer.

The chain couples TRBV9 to TRBJ1-1, with a tentative D call TRBD1 (6 bases). Trimming cost V 1 base and J 4 bases, with 14 bases left between them. Germline V lookup: CDR1 SGDLS, CDR2 YYNGEE. The CDR3 has 15 residues. The CDR3 protein is CASSVYGGGATEAFF. The DNA for the CDR3 is TGTGCCAGCAGCGTATATGGGGGCGGAGCCACTGAAGCTTTCTTT.

In this sample, this clone turned up once. V usage is TRBV11-3 and J usage is TRBJ1-1; D perhaps matches TRBD1 (5 bases). Trimming took 1 base from V and 4 from J, leaving 10 bases between them. The germline CDR1 and CDR2 sequences are SGHNT and YENEEA. The CDR3 runs 14 residues. This chain's CDR3 is CASSLGGSFTEAFF. In nucleotides, the CDR3 is TGTGCCAGCAGCTTAGGGGGGTCGTTCACTGAAGCTTTCTTT. Full variable domain (missing parts from reference TRBV11-3 and TRBJ1-1): EAGVVQSPRYKIIEKKQPVAFWCNPISGHNTLYWYLQNLGQGPELLIRYENEEAVDDSQLPKDRFSAERLKGVDSTLKIQPAELGDSAVYLCASSLGGSFTEAFFGQGTRLTVV.

V and J are TRBV2 and TRBJ2-1; 10 bases fit TRBD2. The CDR3 sequence is 15 residues long. The germline CDR1 and CDR2 sequences are SNHLY and FYNNEI. V gave up 2 bases and J gave up 6 bases; unmatched junction bases: 4. The CDR3 loop reads CASSETLAGVNEQFF. DNA of the CDR3: TGTGCCAGCAGTGAAACCCTAGCGGGGGTCAATGAGCAGTTCTTC. Based on the CDR3 plus reference TRBV2 and TRBJ2-1, the full variable domain is EPEVTQTPSHQVTQMGQEVILRCVPISNHLYFYWYRQILGQKVEFLVSFYNNEISEKSEIFDDQFSVERPDGSNFTLKIRSTKLEDSAMYFCASSETLAGVNEQFFGPGTRLTVL.

The J gene is TRBJ2-3, the V gene TRBV6-6, with TRBD2 as a possible D gene (6 bases). Trimming shortened V by 5 bases and J by 4 bases, and 16 bases separated the two germline ends. Per germline, CDR1 MNHNY and CDR2 SVGAGI (reference sequence). The CDR3 length is 15 residues. This CDR3 reads CASSHSGGTSDTQYF. The CDR3 nucleotides read TGTGCCAGCAGTCATTCTGGGGGGACTTCAGATACGCAGTATTTT.

Written as DNA, the CDR3 is TGTGCCACCAGCAGAGGGGGAGGGGAGAGCTACGAGCAGTACTTC. This sequence encodes CATSRGGGESYEQYF. The rearrangement uses TRBV15 and TRBJ2-7; 7 nucleotides match TRBD2. The CDR3 runs 15 residues. Germline V gene sequence: CDR1 LNHNV, CDR2 YYDKDF (reference sequence). Trimming at V came to 1 base and at J to 3 bases, leaving 6 bases not matched to a gene.

The chain uses TRBV6-6 and TRBJ2-5; D uncertain. The ends were cut back, 4 bases at V and 2 bases at J, with 5 bases in the middle. The CDR3 has 12 residues. Germline V gene data show CDR1 as MNHNY and CDR2 as SVGAGI (reference sequence). The CDR3 protein is CASSSRQETQYF. CDR3 in DNA: TGTGCCAGCAGTTCGCGGCAAGAGACCCAGTACTTC.

This chain links TRBV30 with TRBJ2-3; D not certain. With 0 bases removed from V and 10 bases from J, the gap between germline ends came to 11 bases. CDR1 and CDR2 from the germline V gene are GTSNPN and SVGIG (reference sequence). This CDR3 has 12 amino acids. The CDR3 reads CAWSVGNVAQYF. CDR3 nucleotides: TGTGCCTGGAGTGTAGGAAATGTGGCGCAGTATTTT.

The CDR3 DNA reads TGTGCCAGCAGCCTCCACTCCGGAAGCTATGGCTACACCTTC. Translating gives CASSLHSGSYGYTF. The V and J genes are TRBV3-1 (or the pseudogene TRBV3-2) and TRBJ1-2; no clear D gene. Deletions cut 4 bases from V and 4 bases from J, with 13 bases between. The CDR3 has 14 residues. The germline V gene encodes CDR1 LGHDT and CDR2 YNNKEL (reference sequence).

The CDR3 DNA follows: TGTGCCAGCAGCTTAAAACAGGGGGCAACTGAAGCTTTCTTT. Protein: CASSLKQGATEAFF. The chain uses TRBV11-1 and TRBJ1-1; 9 bases fit TRBD1. The CDR3 sequence is 14 residues long. The trim removed 2 bases at V and 5 bases at J, leaving 3 bases unmatched. Germline V CDR1 and CDR2: SGHAT, FQDESV (reference sequence).

V is TRBV18 and J is TRBJ1-3, with TRBD1 matching over 7 bases. This CDR3 has 13 residues. The V gene end was trimmed by 4 bases and the J gene end by 8 bases; junction bases not matched to a gene: 5. The germline V gene encodes CDR1 KGHSH and CDR2 LQKENI. The CDR3 reads CASSQGQVDTIYF. The CDR3 DNA is TGTGCCAGCTCACAAGGACAGGTTGACACCATATATTTT.

This chain uses TRBV14 with TRBJ2-3; D is uncertain. In germline, CDR1 is SGHDN, CDR2 FVKESK. V was shortened by 1 base and J by 2 bases, with 10 bases between the two germline ends. The CDR3 length is 15 residues. CDR3 in amino acids: CASSQGPTFTDTQYF. As DNA, the CDR3 is TGTGCCAGCAGCCAAGGTCCAACCTTCACAGATACGCAGTATTTT.

This clone was observed a handful of times. The chain carries TRBV24-1 and TRBJ2-5; maybe TRBD1 (5 bases). The CDR3 is 15 amino acids. The germline V gene encodes CDR1 KGHDR and CDR2 SFDVKD. The V end was cut by 1 base, the J end by 2 bases, with 10 bases between. Here the CDR3 DNA reads TGTGCCACCAGTGATTTCGCCCAGGGTCAAGAGACCCAGTACTTC. It codes for CATSDFAQGQETQYF.

The genes are TRBV29-1 and TRBJ1-1; D is unclear. CDR3 length: 12 amino acids. Trimming cost V 4 bases and J 0 bases, with 6 bases left between them. Germline lookup yields CDR1 SQVTM and CDR2 ANQGSEA. CDR3 sequence: CSVVRMNTEAFF. CDR3 DNA sequence: TGCAGCGTTGTAAGGATGAACACTGAAGCTTTCTTT.

The gene calls are TRBV7-9 and TRBJ1-1, with D tentatively TRBD1 (6 bases). The CDR3 spans 14 residues. Trimming pared 5 bases from V and 1 base from J, leaving 11 bases between. Germline CDR1 and CDR2: SEHNR and FQNEAQ (reference sequence). Written as DNA, the CDR3 is TGTGCCAGCAGCGATAACAGGGCGAACACTGAAGCTTTCTTT. This codes for CASSDNRANTEAFF.

The chain joins TRBV7-3 to TRBJ2-2; 7 bases agree with TRBD2. Germline assignment: CDR1 SGHTA and CDR2 FQGTGA. V shed 5 bases, J shed 4 bases, and the junction held 10 bases outside the gene matches. The CDR3 has 16 residues. CDR3 sequence: CASSTFGGIGTGELFF. CDR3 DNA: TGTGCCAGCAGCACCTTCGGGGGGATAGGCACCGGGGAGCTGTTTTTT.

This clone was recorded only once. This chain joins TRBV4-1 and TRBJ2-1, with TRBD2 matching 11 bases. CDR3 length equals 15 residues. The V and J ends lost 0 bases and 9 bases, in that order; junction bases with no gene match: 4. The germline gives CDR1 MGHRA, CDR2 YSYEKL. CDR3 sequence (DNA): TGCGCCAGCAGCCAAGAGGATAGCGGGGGGGCTGAGCAGTTCTTC. Translation gives CASSQEDSGGAEQFF.

The genes are TRBV5-1 and TRBJ2-1, with 12 bases identical to TRBD2. CDR1 is SGHRS, CDR2 YFSETQ, per germline. V was clipped by 0 bases and J by 7 bases; unmatched bases: 2. The CDR3 totals 15 residues. CDR3 loop: CASSLDTSGGNEQFF. The CDR3 nucleotides are TGCGCCAGCAGCTTGGATACTAGCGGGGGGAATGAGCAGTTCTTC. Full variable domain (rest looked up from reference TRBV5-1 and TRBJ2-1): KAGVTQTPRYLIKTRGQQVTLSCSPISGHRSVSWYQQTPGQGLQFLFEYFSETQRNKGNFPGRFSGRQFSNSRSEMNVSTLELGDSALYLCASSLDTSGGNEQFFGPGTRLTVL.

The genes are TRBV7-9 and TRBJ1-1; D uncertain. V dropped 6 bases and J dropped 6 bases, with 17 bases sitting between them. The germline V gene has CDR1 SEHNR and CDR2 FQNEAQ (reference sequence). This CDR3 comprises 14 residues. The CDR3 reads CASSLTVQVSEAFF. CDR3 DNA: TGTGCCAGCAGTTTAACAGTGCAGGTCTCTGAAGCTTTCTTT.

The chain couples TRBV24-1 to TRBJ2-1, with D possibly being TRBD1 (5 bases). In germline, CDR1 is KGHDR, CDR2 SFDVKD. Trimming removed 1 base at V and 9 bases at J, with 9 bases between. This CDR3 region has 13 residues. CDR3 region: CATSDFQGSEQFF. Here the CDR3 DNA reads TGTGCCACCAGTGATTTCCAGGGAAGTGAGCAGTTCTTC.

This CDR3 reads CAWSGRSGNQPQHF. As DNA, the CDR3 is TGTGCCTGGAGTGGGAGGTCGGGAAATCAGCCCCAGCATTTT. The genes are TRBV30 and TRBJ1-5; no firm D call. V gave up 1 base and J gave up 4 bases, with 11 bases separating them. This CDR3 has 14 residues. Germline-derived CDR1 and CDR2 are GTSNPN and SVGIG (reference sequence). The whole variable domain, remainder taken from reference TRBV30 and TRBJ1-5, is SQTIHQWPATLVQPVGSPLSLECTVEGTSNPNLYWYRQAAGRGLQLLFYSVGIGQISSEVPQNLSASRPQDRQFILSSKKLLLSDSGFYLCAWSGRSGNQPQHFGDGTRLSIL.

The chain joins TRBV7-8 to TRBJ1-6, with D possibly matching TRBD1 (6 bases). V lost 1 base, J lost 7 bases, and 23 bases lay in between. There are 19 residues in the CDR3. The V gene's germline CDR1 is SGHVS and CDR2 FQNEAQ. The CDR3: CASSLVFVRGGGSNSPLHF. The CDR3 DNA sequence: TGTGCCAGCAGCTTAGTTTTCGTGCGCGGGGGGGGCTCGAATTCACCCCTCCACTTT.

J is TRBJ2-5 and V is TRBV20-1; D is unresolved. The germline V gene has CDR1 DFQATT and CDR2 SNEGSKA (reference sequence). The CDR3 loop spans 10 amino acids. V was shortened by 0 bases and J by 5 bases, with 1 base between the two germline ends. This chain's CDR3 is CSARDETQYF. Written as DNA, the CDR3 is TGCAGTGCTAGAGATGAGACCCAGTACTTC.